A selection of T cell receptor beta chains follows, all from one sample in a study of cytomegalovirus exposure and HLA in healthy donors. TCRdb's table, derived via immunoSEQ multiplex PCR, lists solely in-frame clones and lacks some. The sample carries 130,000 to 150,000 clones, less than 10% recorded once. Sequencing was carried out using PBMCs. The receptors originated from a male donor in good health and CMV-seronegative. Both conserved end residues are part of each CDR3. Fields, in order: D gene, CDR3 length, clone size, V gene, J gene, CDR3 protein, CDR3 DNA. A D gene is named only where the DNA matches it firmly. A row's size may be missing; if present it is once, few, many or a size class.

TRBD2	15	few	TRBV19	TRBJ2-1	CASSFLAGDHNEQFF	TGTGCCAGTAGTTTCTTAGCGGGAGACCACAATGAGCAGTTCTTC
-	13	few	TRBV28	TRBJ2-7	CASSFGGSYEQYF	TGTGCCAGCAGTTTCGGGGGTTCCTACGAGCAGTACTTC
-	14	-	TRBV19	TRBJ1-2	CASYWGSDVRGYTF	TGTGCCAGTTATTGGGGCTCGGACGTTCGGGGCTACACCTTC
TRBD2	16	-	TRBV7-2	TRBJ2-5	CASSLVVGLAEETQYF	TGTGCCAGCAGCTTAGTTGTAGGACTAGCAGAAGAGACCCAGTACTTC
-	12	few	TRBV7-6	TRBJ2-1	CASSAYRNEQFF	TGTGCCAGCAGCGCGTACCGCAATGAGCAGTTCTTC
TRBD1	15	-	TRBV11-3	TRBJ2-7	CASSDRQGGEGEQYF	TGTGCCAGCAGCGACCGACAGGGGGGAGAGGGCGAGCAGTACTTC
TRBD2	15	few	TRBV28	TRBJ2-1	CASSLTSGGRNEQFF	TGTGCCAGCAGTTTAACTAGCGGAGGTAGGAATGAGCAGTTCTTC
TRBD1	13	few	TRBV6-1	TRBJ2-2	CASYRTGTGELFF	TGTGCCAGCTACAGGACAGGGACCGGGGAGCTGTTTTTT
TRBD1	15	few	TRBV6-5	TRBJ2-1	CASSYHKRTGQEQFF	TGTGCCAGCAGTTACCATAAGCGGACAGGTCAAGAGCAGTTCTTC
-	13	few	TRBV29-1	TRBJ1-1	CSVSDRTNSEAFF	TGCAGCGTTTCCGACAGGACGAACAGTGAAGCTTTCTTT
-	12	few	TRBV2	TRBJ1-5	CASSTGNQPQHF	TGTGCCAGCAGTACAGGAAATCAGCCCCAGCATTTT
TRBD2	15	few	TRBV2	TRBJ2-1	CASSERGGSYNEQFF	TGTGCCAGCAGTGAACGCGGGGGCTCCTACAATGAGCAGTTCTTC
TRBD1	13	-	TRBV7-9	TRBJ1-1	CASSPTGGTEAFF	TGTGCCAGCAGCCCGACAGGGGGAACTGAAGCTTTCTTT
-	15	few	TRBV19	TRBJ1-5	CASSQLAAGNQPQHF	TGTGCCAGTAGTCAACTTGCGGCGGGCAATCAGCCCCAGCATTTT
-	13	few	TRBV19	TRBJ2-1	CASSKGLYNEQFF	TGTGCCAGTAGTAAGGGACTTTACAATGAGCAGTTCTTC
-	15	-	TRBV7-9	TRBJ2-3	CASSFAGPSTDTQYF	TGTGCCAGCAGCTTCGCGGGGCCTAGCACAGATACGCAGTATTTT
-	13	-	TRBV5-4	TRBJ1-3	CASSSDSGNTIYF	TGTGCCAGCAGCTCGGACAGCGGAAACACCATATATTTT
TRBD1	15	few	TRBV9	TRBJ1-2	CASSVQAGGSDGYTF	TGTGCCAGCAGCGTACAGGCAGGGGGCTCGGATGGCTACACCTTC
TRBD1	16	-	TRBV28	TRBJ1-1	CASSFVGGARNTEAFF	TGTGCCAGCAGTTTTGTAGGGGGCGCGAGGAACACTGAAGCTTTCTTT
-	15	-	TRBV4-3	TRBJ2-7	CASSQDRAGLYEQYF	TGCGCCAGCAGCCAAGACAGGGCTGGGTTGTACGAGCAGTACTTC
-	12	-	TRBV7-9	TRBJ2-7	CASSPGDLEQYF	TGTGCCAGCAGCCCGGGGGACCTCGAGCAGTACTTC
-	16	few	TRBV28	TRBJ2-3	CASSSAGRRDTDTQYF	TGTGCCAGCAGTTCCGCCGGGCGGAGGGACACAGATACGCAGTATTTT
TRBD1	14	-	TRBV6-1	TRBJ1-1	CASSFDRVNTEAFF	TGTGCCAGCAGTTTCGACAGGGTGAACACTGAAGCTTTCTTT
-	13	few	TRBV15	TRBJ1-2	CATSREGGNGYTF	TGTGCCACCAGCAGAGAAGGCGGTAATGGCTACACCTTC
TRBD2	14	-	TRBV4-2	TRBJ2-7	CASSQVGLAYEQYF	TGTGCCAGCAGCCAAGTGGGACTAGCCTACGAGCAGTACTTC
TRBD1	14	-	TRBV4-3	TRBJ1-6	CASSQADRDSHLHF	TGCGCCAGCAGCCAAGCGGACAGGGATTCACACCTCCACTTT
-	14	few	TRBV6-5	TRBJ2-1	CASTFRAGKEEQFF	TGTGCCAGCACCTTCAGGGCAGGGAAGGAAGAGCAGTTCTTC
TRBD1	14	-	TRBV4-1	TRBJ1-1	CASSQGQGFTEAFF	TGCGCCAGCAGCCAAGGACAGGGATTCACTGAAGCTTTCTTT
-	15	few	TRBV5-1	TRBJ1-2	CASSLAGGTNYGYTF	TGCGCCAGCAGCTTGGCCGGGGGGACTAACTATGGCTACACCTTC
TRBD1	14	few	TRBV7-9	TRBJ1-1	CAARTGALNTEAFF	TGTGCCGCCAGGACAGGAGCGTTGAACACTGAAGCTTTCTTT
TRBD1	16	-	TRBV4-1	TRBJ2-3	CASSQRGTGPTDTQYF	TGCGCCAGCAGCCAACGGGGGACAGGACCCACAGATACGCAGTATTTT
TRBD2	16	few	TRBV5-1	TRBJ2-7	CASRELAGGTSYEQYF	TGCGCCAGCAGGGAGCTAGCGGGGGGAACCTCCTACGAGCAGTACTTC
TRBD2	17	-	TRBV28	TRBJ2-3	CASSPGGRGPSTDTQYF	TGTGCCAGCAGCCCAGGTGGGAGGGGCCCAAGCACAGATACGCAGTATTTT
-	13	few	TRBV2	TRBJ2-7	CASSEYRPYEQYF	TGTGCCAGCAGTGAATACAGGCCTTACGAGCAGTACTTC
-	14	-	TRBV6-1	TRBJ1-5	CASDAGNGNQPQHF	TGTGCCAGCGATGCGGGGAATGGAAATCAGCCCCAGCATTTT
TRBD1	15	few	TRBV6-5	TRBJ2-5	CASSYGGQLQETQYF	TGTGCCAGCAGTTACGGGGGACAGCTCCAAGAGACCCAGTACTTC
-	14	-	TRBV4-3	TRBJ1-1	CASSQAPRGAEAFF	TGCGCCAGCAGCCAAGCCCCCCGGGGAGCTGAAGCTTTCTTT
-	11	few	TRBV28	TRBJ1-2	CASSLGWGYTF	TGTGCCAGCAGTTTGGGCTGGGGCTACACCTTC
-	16	-	TRBV5-4	TRBJ1-2	CASSLYGTTLNYGYTF	TGTGCCAGCAGCTTATACGGGACAACTTTAAACTATGGCTACACCTTC
TRBD1	13	few	TRBV28	TRBJ1-2	CASSLTRGAGYTF	TGTGCCAGCAGTTTAACCAGGGGGGCTGGCTACACCTTC
-	15	-	TRBV5-8	TRBJ2-5	CASSWPHRVRETQYF	TGTGCCAGCAGCTGGCCACATCGGGTCCGGGAGACCCAGTACTTC
-	13	few	TRBV4-3	TRBJ1-1	CASSQVLYTEAFF	TGCGCCAGCAGCCAAGTTCTGTACACTGAAGCTTTCTTT
TRBD2	19	few	TRBV4-1	TRBJ2-4	CASSQEPSGRVGAKNIQYF	TGCGCCAGCAGCCAAGAGCCTAGCGGGAGGGTTGGAGCCAAAAACATTCAGTACTTC